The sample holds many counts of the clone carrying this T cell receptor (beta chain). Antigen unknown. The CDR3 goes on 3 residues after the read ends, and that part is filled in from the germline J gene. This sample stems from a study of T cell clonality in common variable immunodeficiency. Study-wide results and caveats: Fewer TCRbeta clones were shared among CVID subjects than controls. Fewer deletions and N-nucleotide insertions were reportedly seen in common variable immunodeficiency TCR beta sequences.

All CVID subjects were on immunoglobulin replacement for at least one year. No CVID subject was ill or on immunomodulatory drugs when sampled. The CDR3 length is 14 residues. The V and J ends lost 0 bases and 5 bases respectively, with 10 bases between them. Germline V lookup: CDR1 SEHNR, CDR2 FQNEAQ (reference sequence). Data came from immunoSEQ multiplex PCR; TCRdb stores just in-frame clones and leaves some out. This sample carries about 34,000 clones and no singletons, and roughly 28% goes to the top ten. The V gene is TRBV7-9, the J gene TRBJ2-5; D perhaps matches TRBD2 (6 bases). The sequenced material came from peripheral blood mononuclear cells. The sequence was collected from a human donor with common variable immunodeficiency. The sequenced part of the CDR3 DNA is TGTGCCAGCAGCTTAGCCCGGGACTCCGAGACC. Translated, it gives CASSLARDSET. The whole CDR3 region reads CASSLARDSETQYF.